The 30 T cell receptor beta chains listed next were all sequenced from one sample in a study of T cells after posttransplantation cyclophosphamide. Clones were sequenced by immunoSEQ multiplex PCR, and TCRdb holds only the in-frame ones, with some missing. The sample contains 35,000 to 40,000 clones, none of them singletons. Sequencing was done on a sample of PBMCs. These receptors all come from a man aged 50 to 59 in good health, CMV-negative, and a related stem cell transplant donor.

This clone was seen ten or more times. J is TRBJ1-5 and V is TRBV11-2, with D tentatively TRBD1 (5 bases). Germline V gives CDR1 SGHAT, CDR2 FQNNGV. CDR3 length: 14 amino acids. Trimming shortened V by 1 base and J by 5 bases, and 9 bases separated the two germline ends. The CDR3 region has the DNA TGTGCCAGCAGCTTAGCGGGACTCCATCAGCCCCAGCATTTT. Amino acids: CASSLAGLHQPQHF.

This clone has ten or more counts. The chain has TRBV6-4 and TRBJ2-1; 11 nucleotides align to TRBD1. This CDR3 is built from 15 residues. Germline lookup yields CDR1 MRHNA and CDR2 SNTAGT. V was clipped by 6 bases and J by 6 bases; unmatched bases: 7. This CDR3 is CASRGTGGSSNEQFF. The CDR3 DNA is TGTGCCAGCAGGGGGACAGGGGGTAGCTCCAATGAGCAGTTCTTC.

This clone was observed a few times. The chain couples TRBV11-2 to TRBJ2-7; 7 nucleotides line up with TRBD1. Germline V gives CDR1 SGHAT, CDR2 FQNNGV. Trimming cost V 1 base and J 3 bases; bases outside gene matches: 6. There are 15 residues in the CDR3. The CDR3 nucleotides read TGTGCCAGCAGCTTAGGACAGGGCTTCTTCTACGAGCAGTACTTC. It is translated as CASSLGQGFFYEQYF.

This clone was recorded a few times. The rearrangement uses TRBV6-1 and TRBJ2-5, with D uncertain. The J call may be faulty, since TRBJ2-7 better matches the DNA end. The CDR3 has 12 residues. CDR1 and CDR2 from the germline V gene are MNHNS and SASEGT. CDR3 amino acids: CASCRIDYEQYF. The CDR3, as DNA: TGTGCCAGCTGTAGGATAGACTACGAGCAGTACTTC.

This clone was recorded many times. The V call is TRBV5-5, the J call TRBJ2-1, with 10 bases that match TRBD2. J gave up 4 bases and V 4 bases, and 8 bases lay outside the gene matches. This CDR3 contains 16 residues. Germline V gene sequence: CDR1 SGHKS, CDR2 YYEKEE (reference sequence). CDR3 sequence: CASSLFSGGPYNEQFF. The CDR3 bases are TGTGCCAGCAGCCTTTTTAGCGGGGGGCCTTACAATGAGCAGTTCTTC. The complete variable domain, with remaining parts taken from reference TRBV5-5 and TRBJ2-1, reads DAGVTQSPTHLIKTRGQQVTLRCSPISGHKSVSWYQQVLGQGPQFIFQYYEKEERGRGNFPDRFSARQFPNYSSELNVNALLLGDSALYLCASSLFSGGPYNEQFFGPGTRLTVL.

The sample holds many counts of this clone. The chain carries TRBV5-1 and TRBJ2-5; the match to TRBD2 covers 7 bases. There are 14 residues in the CDR3. CDR1 and CDR2 (germline): SGHRS, YFSETQ. Trimming took 5 bases from V and 1 from J; bases not matched to a gene: 5. The CDR3: CASRMGGVQETQYF. DNA for the CDR3: TGCGCCAGCAGAATGGGGGGGGTCCAAGAGACCCAGTACTTC. Complete variable domain (other parts from reference TRBV5-1 and TRBJ2-5): KAGVTQTPRYLIKTRGQQVTLSCSPISGHRSVSWYQQTPGQGLQFLFEYFSETQRNKGNFPGRFSGRQFSNSRSEMNVSTLELGDSALYLCASRMGGVQETQYFGPGTRLLVL.

This clone was counted many times. This chain joins TRBV7-9 and TRBJ2-7; TRBD2 matches at 11 bases. Germline V CDR1 and CDR2: SEHNR, FQNEAQ (reference sequence). The CDR3 is 16 amino acids. V was clipped by 4 bases and J by 9 bases; unmatched bases: 14. CDR3 DNA: TGTGCCAGCAGCTCCACCGGGACTAGCGGATCCTTGGTGCAGTACTTC. This encodes CASSSTGTSGSLVQYF.

The table lists this clone with many counts. CDR3 amino acids: CASTQQGQGGTGELFF. CDR3 coding DNA: TGTGCCAGCACCCAACAGGGTCAGGGGGGCACCGGGGAGCTGTTTTTT. The chain uses TRBV7-6 and TRBJ2-2; tentative D call: TRBD1 (7 bases). The CDR3 consists of 16 residues. Germline CDR1 and CDR2: SGHVS and FNYEAQ. Between the trimmed V and J ends, which lost 7 bases and 4 bases, there was a span of 19 bases.

This clone was recorded a few times. V is TRBV4-1 and J is TRBJ1-2, with D unresolved. Trimming took off 0 bases at V and 3 bases at J, with 14 bases between the two ends. Germline V lookup: CDR1 MGHRA, CDR2 YSYEKL. The length of the CDR3 is 16 residues. The CDR3 nucleotides are TGCGCCAGCAGCCAAGATCCAACAGCTCCATACTATGGCTACACCTTC. Translating gives CASSQDPTAPYYGYTF.

This clone occurred many times. The chain employs TRBV11-2 and TRBJ1-4; perhaps TRBD1 as D (6 bases). The germline gives CDR1 SGHAT, CDR2 FQNNGV. Between the trimmed V and J ends, which lost 5 bases and 0 bases, there was a span of 13 bases. CDR3 length: 16 amino acids. The CDR3 sequence: CASSLRGSATNEKLFF. The DNA for the CDR3 is TGTGCCAGCAGCCTCAGGGGATCCGCAACTAATGAAAAACTGTTTTTT.

The chain combines TRBV4-3 with TRBJ2-5; D possibly corresponds to TRBD2 (6 bases). Germline V gene lookup returns CDR1 LGHNA and CDR2 YSLEER. Trimming stripped 2 bases from V and 3 bases from J, with 13 bases between. CDR3 length: 15 amino acids. CDR3 in amino acids: CASSQFLGGEETQYF. In DNA form, the CDR3 reads TGCGCCAGCAGCCAATTTTTGGGCGGGGAAGAGACCCAGTACTTC.

The CDR3 sequence: CASSKPREGLLGNTIYF. As DNA, the CDR3 is TGTGCCAGTAGCAAACCCAGGGAGGGGCTTCTTGGAAACACCATATATTTT. The rearrangement links TRBV19 to TRBJ1-3; TRBD1 is a possible D gene (5 bases). V was trimmed by 6 bases and J by 3 bases, leaving 21 bases between them. The length of the CDR3 is 17 residues. Germline loops: CDR1 LNHDA, CDR2 SQIVND (reference sequence).

This clone was recorded at least ten times. The J gene is TRBJ1-5, the V gene TRBV9; tentatively, D is TRBD1 (6 bases). V gave up 5 bases and J gave up 2 bases, with 14 bases separating them. Germline CDR1 is SGDLS and CDR2 is YYNGEE. The CDR3 totals 15 residues. The CDR3 sequence: CASSQGIGGNQPQHF. The CDR3 nucleotides are TGTGCCAGCAGTCAGGGGATAGGGGGCAATCAGCCCCAGCATTTT.

This clone was seen repeatedly, ten times or more. The chain recombines TRBV7-6 with TRBJ2-7; 12 bases fit TRBD1. J lost 6 bases, V lost 5 bases, and 5 bases had no gene match. CDR3 size: 14 residues. CDR1 and CDR2 (germline): SGHVS, FNYEAQ. CDR3 nucleotide sequence: TGTGCCAGCAGCCCGGGACAGGGGGCGCGCGAGCAGTACTTC. It translates to CASSPGQGAREQYF.

This clone appeared many times. The chain carries TRBV2 and TRBJ1-1; D may be TRBD1 (5 bases). CDR3 length: 13 residues. Germline CDR1 is SNHLY and CDR2 is FYNNEI. The germline V and J ends were trimmed by 3 bases and 4 bases, with 9 bases remaining between them. This chain's CDR3 is CASSDGGGTEAFF. In DNA form, the CDR3 reads TGTGCCAGCAGTGATGGGGGGGGCACTGAAGCTTTCTTT. Filled out from reference TRBV2 and TRBJ1-1, the complete variable domain reads EPEVTQTPSHQVTQMGQEVILRCVPISNHLYFYWYRQILGQKVEFLVSFYNNEISEKSEIFDDQFSVERPDGSNFTLKIRSTKLEDSAMYFCASSDGGGTEAFFGQGTRLTVV.

This clone was counted ten times or more. CDR3 in DNA: TGTGCCAGCAGTTTCAGTAAGACAGGGGGTCTAAACTATGGCTACACCTTC. Its translation: CASSFSKTGGLNYGYTF. J is TRBJ1-2 and V is TRBV27; 9 positions agree with TRBD1. The V gene end was trimmed by 3 bases and the J gene end by 2 bases; junction bases not matched to a gene: 10. The V gene's germline CDR1 is MNHEY and CDR2 SMNVEV (reference sequence). CDR3 length: 17 residues.

This clone came up many times. CDR3 residues: CASSEAARRLGNTIYF. CDR3 coding DNA: TGTGCCAGCAGTGAAGCGGCCCGGAGGCTTGGAAACACCATATATTTT. The gene calls are TRBV2 and TRBJ1-3; D gene unclear. The CDR3 length is 16 residues. Germline CDR1 SNHLY, CDR2 FYNNEI. Trimming left V 0 bases short and J 3 bases short, with 12 bases between. The whole variable domain, remainder taken from reference TRBV2 and TRBJ1-3, is EPEVTQTPSHQVTQMGQEVILRCVPISNHLYFYWYRQILGQKVEFLVSFYNNEISEKSEIFDDQFSVERPDGSNFTLKIRSTKLEDSAMYFCASSEAARRLGNTIYFGEGSWLTVV.

This rearrangement joins TRBV4-1 to TRBJ2-2, with 15 bases fitting TRBD2. J lost 0 bases, V lost 1 base, and 6 bases had no gene match. CDR1 and CDR2 (germline): MGHRA, YSYEKL. The CDR3 totals 20 residues. The CDR3 nucleotides are TGCGCCAGCAGCCAAGGTGGGGGACTAGCGGGGGGTGCGAACACCGGGGAGCTGTTTTTT. The encoded protein is CASSQGGGLAGGANTGELFF.

The sample holds many counts of this clone. This sequence joins TRBV5-1 and TRBJ2-7; 8 bases map to TRBD2. The trim removed 3 bases at V and 6 bases at J, leaving 5 bases unmatched. CDR3 length: 13 amino acids. Germline V CDR1 and CDR2: SGHRS, YFSETQ. CDR3: CASSYPGGVEQYF. The CDR3 DNA sequence: TGCGCCAGCAGCTACCCGGGGGGGGTCGAGCAGTACTTC.

This clone showed up many times. The chain couples TRBV10-3 to TRBJ2-7, with 16 bases identical to TRBD2. This CDR3 spans 18 amino acids. V lost 6 bases and J lost 3; bases outside the gene matches: 11. Germline V lookup: CDR1 ENHRY, CDR2 SYGVKD. CDR3 nucleotides: TGTGCCATCAGACCGGGACTAGCGGGAGGGTCCCGGGACTACGAGCAGTACTTC. It translates to CAIRPGLAGGSRDYEQYF.

This clone has only a few counts. V is TRBV6-1 and J is TRBJ2-5, with D hard to call. Gene TRBJ2-7 matches the end of the DNA better, so the J call may be wrong. The germline V gene encodes CDR1 MNHNS and CDR2 SASEGT. CDR3 length equals 14 residues. CDR3 region: CASSEAPQLGEQYF. CDR3 bases: TGTGCCAGCAGTGAAGCGCCACAGCTGGGCGAGCAGTACTTC.

This clone appeared many times. The genes are TRBV5-1 and TRBJ2-2; 8 bases agree with TRBD2. Per germline, CDR1 SGHRS and CDR2 YFSETQ. After removal of 2 bases from V and 3 bases from J, the junction contained 9 bases not matched to a gene. The CDR3 is 17 residues long. CDR3: CASSLGSVSGDTGELFF. CDR3 nucleotide sequence: TGCGCCAGCAGCTTAGGATCGGTTAGCGGGGACACCGGGGAGCTGTTTTTT.

The sample holds many counts of this clone. The chain recombines TRBV7-8 with TRBJ2-4; TRBD1 is a possible D gene (6 bases). The CDR3 sequence is 18 residues long. Trimming pared 2 bases from V and 0 bases from J, leaving 17 bases between. Germline CDR1 reads SGHVS; CDR2 reads FQNEAQ. The CDR3 nucleotides are TGTGCCAGCAGCTTATCGAAAGACAGGCCGCTAGCCAAAAACATTCAGTACTTC. It codes for CASSLSKDRPLAKNIQYF.

At least ten counts were recorded for this clone. The chain is built from TRBV7-9 and TRBJ1-4; TRBD1 might be the D (6 bases). The CDR3 spans 13 residues. V dropped 10 bases and J dropped 8 bases, with 17 bases sitting between them. Germline loops: CDR1 SEHNR, CDR2 FQNEAQ (reference sequence). The CDR3 DNA sequence: TGTGCCAACGGAGGGGGGGTGGAGGAAAAACTGTTTTTT. Translated: CANGGGVEEKLFF. The variable domain in full, completed from reference TRBV7-9 and TRBJ1-4, reads DTGVSQNPRHKITKRGQNVTFRCDPISEHNRLYWYRQTLGQGPEFLTYFQNEAQLEKSRLLSDRFSAERPKGSFSTLEIQRTEQGDSAMYLCANGGGVEEKLFFGSGTQLSVL.

This clone showed up many times. The rearrangement uses TRBV5-6 and TRBJ1-3; no clear D. Germline V CDR1 and CDR2: SGHDT, YYEEEE. This CDR3 has 15 amino acids. V lost 3 bases and J 2 bases, leaving 12 bases between the germline ends. The CDR3 DNA reads as TGTGCCAGCAGCTGGGCCGTACAACCTGGAAACACCATATATTTT. Protein sequence: CASSWAVQPGNTIYF.

Only a few counts were recorded for this clone. This chain uses TRBV12-5 with TRBJ1-2, with 9 bases lining up with TRBD1. The V segment lost 3 bases and the J segment 4 bases; nucleotides outside the gene matches: 3. Germline lookup yields CDR1 LGHNT and CDR2 FRNRAP. This CDR3 is 14 amino acids long. The CDR3 protein is CASGFGGQGYGYTF. The CDR3, as DNA: TGTGCTAGTGGTTTCGGGGGACAGGGCTATGGCTACACCTTC.

Many counts were recorded for this clone. The chain has TRBV11-2 and TRBJ2-7, with D tentatively TRBD1 (5 bases). Trimming pared 5 bases from V and 2 bases from J, leaving 19 bases between. Germline V gene lookup returns CDR1 SGHAT and CDR2 FQNNGV. This CDR3 is 16 amino acids long. This CDR3 reads CASSPLGRTGPYEQYF. The CDR3 bases are TGTGCCAGCAGCCCCCTGGGTCGTACAGGCCCCTACGAGCAGTACTTC.

There are many counts of this clone. J is TRBJ2-7 and V is TRBV9; 8 nucleotides align to TRBD2. Germline CDR1 is SGDLS and CDR2 is YYNGEE. This CDR3 is 18 amino acids long. The V and J ends lost 1 base and 1 base, in that order; junction bases with no gene match: 13. Written as DNA, the CDR3 is TGTGCCAGCAGCGTATTTCGGGAGGGTGGGAGTAGGTCCTACGAGCAGTACTTC. Amino acids: CASSVFREGGSRSYEQYF. The entire variable domain, with the rest obtained from reference TRBV9 and TRBJ2-7, is as follows: DSGVTQTPKHLITATGQRVTLRCSPRSGDLSVYWYQQSLDQGLQFLIQYYNGEERAKGNILERFSAQQFPDLHSELNLSSLELGDSALYFCASSVFREGGSRSYEQYFGPGTRLTVT.

This clone was recorded many times. The chain joins TRBV2 to TRBJ2-7, with D possibly being TRBD1 (5 bases). CDR1 and CDR2 (germline): SNHLY, FYNNEI. The germline V and J ends were trimmed by 8 bases and 2 bases, with 13 bases remaining between them. The CDR3 has 13 amino acids. CDR3 nucleotide sequence: TGTGCCAGCGCAGGTTTGGGGCCCTACGAGCAGTACTTC. This gives the protein CASAGLGPYEQYF.

By frequency in the sample, this clone is medium-sized. V is TRBV4-1 and J is TRBJ1-3, with D tentatively TRBD1 (5 bases). Trimming pared 1 base from V and 1 base from J, leaving 11 bases between. The CDR3 spans 16 residues. Per the germline V gene, CDR1 is MGHRA and CDR2 is YSYEKL. The CDR3 sequence: CASSQVGQGSGNTIYF. The CDR3 region has the DNA TGCGCCAGCAGCCAAGTGGGGCAGGGTTCTGGAAACACCATATATTTT.